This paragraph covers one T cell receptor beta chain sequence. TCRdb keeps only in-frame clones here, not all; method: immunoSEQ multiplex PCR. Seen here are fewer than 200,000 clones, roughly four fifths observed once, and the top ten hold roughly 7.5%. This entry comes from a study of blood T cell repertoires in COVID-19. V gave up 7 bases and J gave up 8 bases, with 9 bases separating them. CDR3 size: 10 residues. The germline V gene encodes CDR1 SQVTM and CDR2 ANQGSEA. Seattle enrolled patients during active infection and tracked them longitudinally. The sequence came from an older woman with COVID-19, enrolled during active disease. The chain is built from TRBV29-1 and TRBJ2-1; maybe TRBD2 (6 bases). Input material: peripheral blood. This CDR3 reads CSGVADEQFF. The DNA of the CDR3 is TGCAGCGGAGTAGCGGATGAGCAGTTCTTC.